The T cell receptor beta chain described here comes from a study of cytomegalovirus exposure and HLA in healthy donors. Study-wide results and caveats: V- and J-gene trimming of TCR beta was linked (in a later analysis) to a missense DCLRE1C variant. Accurate predictions that matched the HLA-A and HLA-B alleles of most subjects were reportedly made from TCR beta sequences.

The CDR3 has 15 residues. The junction had 5 bases not matched to a gene; V was cut back by 4 bases and J by 0 bases. The germline CDR1 and CDR2 sequences are SGHDT and YYEEEE. Concerning this clone itself: Its antigen is unidentified.

Amplification used 60 Vbeta primers and 13 Jbeta primers. The table came from immunoSEQ multiplex PCR; TCRdb's copy has only in-frame clones and leaves some out. Here the sample spans under 200,000 clones, 70% to 90% being singletons. The clonotype originates from a man younger than 40 in good health and CMV-seropositive. Sequencing used PBMCs. The chain is built from TRBV5-6 and TRBJ2-5, with TRBD1 matching 8 bases. CDR3 sequence reads: CASSALTGDQETQYF. For the CDR3, the DNA is TGTGCCAGCAGCGCCCTGACAGGGGACCAAGAGACCCAGTACTTC.